Below, 13 T cell receptor beta chains from the same sample are listed, as sequenced in a study of blood T cell repertoires in COVID-19. Some clones are missing from TCRdb's copy, which holds only in-frame ones; the method was immunoSEQ multiplex PCR. Here the sample spans about 350,000 clones, roughly 87% being singletons. Sequencing was done on a sample of peripheral blood. These receptor sequences come from a woman aged 55-69 years with COVID-19, enrolled during active disease.

The chain recombines TRBV27 with TRBJ1-3, with TRBD1 as a possible D gene (5 bases). CDR1 is MNHEY and CDR2 is SMNVEV in the germline V gene (reference sequence). Trimming pared 4 bases from V and 4 bases from J, leaving 17 bases between. The CDR3 contains 16 residues. The CDR3 spells CASSSSGDSSGNTIYF. In DNA, the CDR3 is TGTGCCAGCAGTTCCTCGGGGGACTCTTCAGGAAACACCATATATTTT.

The chain couples TRBV10-2 to TRBJ1-1; the D is unclear. There are 12 residues in the CDR3. Germline V gives CDR1 WSHSY, CDR2 SAAADI. Trimming took off 3 bases at V and 9 bases at J, with 11 bases between the two ends. The DNA for the CDR3 is TGCGCCAGCAGTGAACTGGAGGATAAAGCTTTCTTT. This translates into CASSELEDKAFF.

In regard to this clone: This specimen includes other DNA sequences encoding the same CDR3. V and J are TRBV29-1 and TRBJ1-2; 9 bases match TRBD1. The V gene end was trimmed by 6 bases and the J gene end by 5 bases; junction bases not matched to a gene: 4. CDR3 length: 12 residues. Germline V gives CDR1 SQVTM, CDR2 ANQGSEA. CDR3 nucleotides: TGCAGCGTGGCGGACAGGGGATATGGCTACACCTTC. Protein: CSVADRGYGYTF.

The chain recombines TRBV6-5 with TRBJ1-2; 8 bases are shared with TRBD1. In germline, CDR1 is MNHEY, CDR2 SVGAGI. The CDR3 contains 14 residues. V lost 6 bases, J lost 6 bases, and 9 bases stayed unmatched. In nucleotides, the CDR3 is TGTGCCAGCAGCCGACAGGGGATGTATGATGGCTACACCTTC. Translation: CASSRQGMYDGYTF.

V usage is TRBV15 and J usage is TRBJ2-2; 7 positions match TRBD1. The CDR3 spans 14 residues. With V trimmed by 8 bases and J by 3 bases, 6 bases remained unmatched. Germline CDR1 is LNHNV and CDR2 is YYDKDF (reference sequence). The CDR3: CATVQGWDTGELFF. As DNA, the CDR3 is TGTGCCACCGTACAGGGGTGGGACACCGGGGAGCTGTTTTTT.

V and J are TRBV28 and TRBJ1-2; tentatively, D is TRBD1 (6 bases). Trimming shortened V by 5 bases and J by 6 bases, and 10 bases separated the two germline ends. The CDR3 spans 12 residues. Germline V gives CDR1 MDHEN, CDR2 SYDVKM. This CDR3 is CASSQSGDGYTF. The CDR3 DNA reads TGTGCCAGCAGTCAGTCAGGGGATGGCTACACCTTC.

This clone turned up a few times. The identical CDR3 is also encoded by other nucleotide sequences in the sample. The V call is TRBV6-5, the J call TRBJ1-2; 7 bases are a match to TRBD1. CDR3 length equals 14 residues. CDR1 is MNHEY, CDR2 SVGAGI, per germline. V lost 2 bases and J lost 8; bases outside the gene matches: 8. Written as DNA, the CDR3 is TGTGCCAGCAGTTACCGGAGACAGGGCGGGGGCTACACCTTC. Its protein product is CASSYRRQGGGYTF.

The chain has TRBV19 and TRBJ2-1; 10 positions match TRBD2. Germline CDR1 reads LNHDA; CDR2 reads SQIVND (reference sequence). Losses at the gene ends were 5 bases for V and 3 bases for J; bases not matched to a gene: 1. CDR3 size: 14 residues. The CDR3 nucleotides are TGTGCCAGTAGTTCTAGCGGGGGCTACAATGAGCAGTTCTTC. Protein sequence: CASSSSGGYNEQFF.

V gene TRBV10-1 combines with J gene TRBJ2-3; the match to TRBD2 covers 8 bases. The CDR3 totals 14 residues. V was pared by 6 bases and J by 3 bases, with 5 bases of the junction left unmatched. Looked up from germline, CDR1 is WNHNN and CDR2 is SYGVQD (reference sequence). CDR3: CASSPGLGTDTQYF. The CDR3, as DNA: TGCGCCAGCAGCCCGGGACTAGGGACAGATACGCAGTATTTT.

Points on this clone: Its ends do not fully match the called genes, so a read error is possible. Here the CDR3 reads CASSLDGTGEAFF. As DNA, the CDR3 is TGTGCTAGCAGCTTAGATGGTACAGGTGAAGCTTTCTTT. This chain uses TRBV7-7 with TRBJ1-1; D may be TRBD1 (5 bases). From germline, CDR1 is SSHAT and CDR2 FNYEAQ (reference sequence). The CDR3 has 13 amino acids.

The rearrangement uses TRBV5-4 and TRBJ1-2; 9 bases map to TRBD1. The CDR3 runs 15 residues. The trim removed 9 bases at V and 4 bases at J, leaving 13 bases unmatched. Germline values: CDR1 SGHNT, CDR2 YYREEE (reference sequence). The CDR3 loop is CATSHVDRGTYGYTF. CDR3 DNA sequence: TGTGCCACCTCCCACGTCGACAGGGGGACCTATGGCTACACCTTC.

The chain uses TRBV6-5 and TRBJ1-1, with a tentative D call TRBD1 (6 bases). Germline assignment: CDR1 MNHEY and CDR2 SVGAGI. This CDR3 contains 16 residues. Trimming took 2 bases from V and 4 from J, leaving 17 bases between them. CDR3 sequence (DNA): TGTGCCAGCAGTTACGGGGGCAGGGGTGTTATCACTGAAGCTTTCTTT. It specifies CASSYGGRGVITEAFF.

V usage is TRBV10-3 and J usage is TRBJ1-2; 10 bases are shared with TRBD1. This CDR3 contains 15 residues. Germline CDR1 is ENHRY and CDR2 is SYGVKD. The junction had 9 bases not matched to a gene; V was cut back by 3 bases and J by 8 bases. For the CDR3, the DNA is TGTGCCATCAGTGACCACGGGACAGGGGAAGGCGGCTACACCTTC. This encodes CAISDHGTGEGGYTF.